This note documents a single T cell receptor (beta chain) sequence. The antigen is undetermined. Addition of UMIs with a 6-nucleotide sample barcode was achieved by template switching. From its re-call of the 5' RACE reads, TCRdb lists each CDR3 protein once, without DNA. Here the sample table reports approximately 400,000 distinct CDR3 sequences. Total RNA from whole blood was isolated with no T cell sorting. This sample was taken from a study of monozygotic twins with inflammatory bowel disease. Study findings and constraints: IBD patients, compared with healthy twins, shared fewer clonotypes with others (especially with disease activity).

The CDR3 is 14 amino acids. Per germline, CDR1 MNHNS and CDR2 SASEGT. This receptor was taken from a human donor with ulcerative colitis or Crohn's disease, or a healthy co-twin of an affected twin (not recorded which). The sequenced sample consisted of blood. V gene TRBV6-1 combines with J gene TRBJ2-4; TCRdb returns TRBD1, unconfirmable since there is no DNA. The CDR3 here is CASRLNRGGNIQYF.